One sample yielded the 21 T cell receptor beta chains listed below, sequenced in a study of T cell repertoires in aging, cancer and after chemotherapy. Peripheral blood genomic DNA, not sorted cells or RNA, was the template. A mixed TRB-A/B primer pool amplified rearranged TRB by multiplex touch-down PCR. MiXCR, applied by TCRdb to the multiplex PCR reads, yields one record per CDR3 protein. The sample holds approximately 6,400 distinct CDR3 sequences, under 25% seen once. The specimen sequenced was blood. All receptors come from a human donor in good health.

This clonotype has more than one count but fewer than ten. V usage is TRBV10-1 and J usage is TRBJ2-3; 9 nucleotides match TRBD1. With V trimmed by 0 bases and J by 5 bases, 6 bases remained unmatched. This CDR3 has 16 amino acids. Germline-derived CDR1 and CDR2 are WNHNN and SYGVQD (reference sequence). The CDR3 loop reads CASSESGTGIRDTQYF. Here the CDR3 DNA reads TGCGCCAGCAGTGAGTCCGGGACAGGGATCAGAGATACGCAGTATTTT.

V is TRBV7-2 and J is TRBJ2-1, with 14 positions matching TRBD2. The germline V gene encodes CDR1 SGHTA and CDR2 FQGNSA. The CDR3 is 16 residues long. The trim removed 2 bases at V and 9 bases at J, leaving 6 bases unmatched. This CDR3 reads CASSLLGTSGGGEQFF. The CDR3 region has the DNA TGTGCCAGCAGCTTACTCGGGACTAGCGGGGGTGGTGAGCAGTTCTTC.

This clonotype is judged medium-sized. The chain employs TRBV6-6 and TRBJ1-4; TRBD1 aligns across 7 bases. CDR1 and CDR2 (germline): MNHNY, SVGAGI (reference sequence). The CDR3 length is 16 residues. J gave up 7 bases and V 4 bases, and 12 bases lay outside the gene matches. As DNA, the CDR3 is TGTGCCAGCAGTTCCTGGCCCCCAGGGGGGGGTGAAAAACTGTTTTTT. Translating it yields CASSSWPPGGGEKLFF.

The chain couples TRBV21-1 to TRBJ2-5; the D call in the table, TRBD1, was not verified against the DNA. TRBV21-1 is a pseudogene segment. There are 16 residues in the CDR3. CDR3 amino acids: CASSLVQGARRETQYF. The DNA for the CDR3 is TGTGCCAGCAGTTTAGTACAGGGGGCCCGGAGGGAGACCCAGTACTTC.

This clonotype is medium-sized within its sample. This chain links TRBV7-2 with TRBJ1-2; 7 positions agree with TRBD1. The germline V gene has CDR1 SGHTA and CDR2 FQGNSA. The CDR3 is 14 amino acids. The V segment lost 5 bases and the J segment 7 bases; nucleotides outside the gene matches: 10. The CDR3 sequence is CASSTSGQGGGYTF. Here the CDR3 DNA reads TGTGCCAGCAGCACGAGTGGGCAGGGGGGTGGCTACACCTTC.

This clonotype qualifies as medium-sized. This chain joins TRBV30 and TRBJ1-2; 7 bases fit TRBD1. The CDR3 consists of 15 residues. With V trimmed by 8 bases and J by 4 bases, 16 bases remained unmatched. Germline assignment: CDR1 GTSNPN and CDR2 SVGIG (reference sequence). The CDR3 reads CAGQLGPGQLYGYTF. CDR3 DNA: TGTGCCGGACAACTCGGCCCGGGACAGCTCTATGGCTACACCTTC.

With respect to this clonotype: This sequence may be a read error, since a much larger clone differs from it by one base. The chain joins TRBV7-2 to TRBJ2-5, with D maybe TRBD1 (6 bases). Trimming shortened V by 6 bases and J by 5 bases, and 19 bases separated the two germline ends. Germline CDR1 reads SGHTA; CDR2 reads FQGNSA. The CDR3 is made up of 15 amino acids. The CDR3 loop reads CASSLDGGDIETQYF. The CDR3 nucleotides read TGTGCCAGCAGTCTGGATGGGGGCGATATTGAGACCCAGTACTTC.

This clonotype was counted at least ten times. The J gene is TRBJ2-5, the V gene TRBV20-1; TRBD2 is a possible D gene (6 bases). Germline loops: CDR1 DFQATT, CDR2 SNEGSKA (reference sequence). Deletions cut 5 bases from V and 5 bases from J, with 15 bases between. The CDR3 totals 13 residues. Written as DNA, the CDR3 is TGCAGTGCTTCGGACGAAGGAGGGGAGACCCAGTACTTC. Its protein product is CSASDEGGETQYF.

This clonotype was picked up a small number of times. V usage is TRBV21-1 and J usage is TRBJ1-5. TRBV21-1 is annotated as a pseudogene. The CDR3 length is 16 residues. Here the CDR3 DNA reads TGTGCCAGCAGCAAAGCGAATCGATATAGCAATCAGCCCCAGCATTTT. It specifies CASSKANRYSNQPQHF.

The V and J genes are TRBV6-1 and TRBJ1-1; D gene unclear. Trimming stripped 0 bases from V and 1 base from J, with 3 bases between. CDR3 size: 13 residues. Germline V CDR1 and CDR2: MNHNS, SASEGT. CDR3 sequence: CASSEAENTEAFF. In nucleotides, the CDR3 is TGTGCCAGCAGTGAAGCAGAGAACACTGAAGCTTTCTTT.

This clonotype is termed medium-sized. The rearrangement links TRBV6-1 to TRBJ1-2; maybe TRBD1 (6 bases). The CDR3 sequence is 14 residues long. Trimming took off 2 bases at V and 4 bases at J, with 11 bases between the two ends. The germline V gene encodes CDR1 MNHNS and CDR2 SASEGT. CDR3 region: CASSETGLGYGYTF. Here the CDR3 DNA reads TGTGCCAGCAGTGAAACAGGGCTAGGCTATGGCTACACCTTC.

A word on this clonotype: A clone one base away is much larger, so this may be a read error. The CDR3 DNA follows: TGTGCCACCAGCAGAGATCTTGGGGCAGATAAGTCCGGGGAGCTGTTTTTT. This gives the protein CATSRDLGADKSGELFF. The chain combines TRBV15 with TRBJ2-2; TRBD1 is a possible D gene (5 bases). The germline V gene encodes CDR1 LNHNV and CDR2 YYDKDF (reference sequence). This CDR3 region has 17 residues. Trimming cost V 0 bases and J 6 bases, with 17 bases left between them.

This clonotype was seen only a few times. This chain joins TRBV20-1 and TRBJ2-1; D not certain. The V gene's germline CDR1 is DFQATT and CDR2 SNEGSKA (reference sequence). The V end was cut by 5 bases, the J end by 8 bases, with 16 bases between. The CDR3 is made up of 13 amino acids. The CDR3 DNA is TGCAGTGCTGGAAAACATATGTTCTATGAGCAGTTCTTC. Amino acids: CSAGKHMFYEQFF.

The chain recombines TRBV6-4 with TRBJ2-3; 7 nucleotides agree with TRBD2. Germline CDR1 MRHNA, CDR2 SNTAGT. With 4 bases clipped from V and 1 base from J, the junction kept 2 bases outside the gene matches. The CDR3 is made up of 14 amino acids. The CDR3 loop reads CASSGSGGTDTQYF. CDR3 DNA: TGTGCCAGCAGTGGAAGCGGGGGCACAGATACGCAGTATTTT.

The chain couples TRBV20-1 to TRBJ2-3; the D call may be TRBD1 or TRBD2 (5 bases each). V was cut by 5 bases and J by 3 bases, with 18 bases left in between. The CDR3 totals 15 residues. Germline assignment: CDR1 DFQATT and CDR2 SNEGSKA (reference sequence). The CDR3 nucleotides are TGCAGTGCTCCGAATTCCGGGACGAATACAGATACGCAGTATTTT. This gives the protein CSAPNSGTNTDTQYF.

Only a few counts were recorded for this clonotype. The chain couples TRBV4-2 to TRBJ2-1, with 11 bases aligning to TRBD2. The CDR3 totals 16 residues. The V segment lost 3 bases and the J segment 5 bases; nucleotides outside the gene matches: 6. The germline CDR1 and CDR2 sequences are LGHNA and YNFKEQ. The CDR3 bases are TGTGCCAGCAGCCACCCGGTACTAGCGGGAGACAATGAGCAGTTCTTC. Amino acid sequence: CASSHPVLAGDNEQFF.

In regard to this clonotype: The junction departs from the called germline gene at one end, perhaps through a read error. This chain connects TRBV5-1 to TRBJ2-3, with TRBD1 matching over 7 bases. Germline V lookup: CDR1 SGHRS, CDR2 YFSETQ. CDR3 length: 13 residues. CDR3 DNA sequence: TGTGCCAGCAGCGACACAGGGGAAAATACGCAGTATTTT. Amino acids: CASSDTGENTQYF.

By share, this clonotype ranks as medium-sized (0.01 to 0.1%). This chain uses TRBV19 with TRBJ1-1; 9 bases fit TRBD1. The CDR3 spans 12 residues. Germline CDR1 reads LNHDA; CDR2 reads SQIVND (reference sequence). The trim removed 4 bases at V and 10 bases at J, leaving 4 bases unmatched. The CDR3 DNA is TGTGCCAGTAGTAGACTGGGACAGGGAGCTTTCTTT. Protein product: CASSRLGQGAFF.

As regards this clonotype: The junction shows a germline mismatch at one end, possibly a read error. The chain is built from TRBV7-3 and TRBJ2-2; 8 bases line up with TRBD2. The CDR3 contains 18 residues. The germline CDR1 and CDR2 sequences are SGHTA and FQGTGA. The CDR3, as DNA: TGTGCCAGCAGCGTAAGTCCCAGCGGGAGTTTTACGACCGGGGAGATGTTTTTT. It yields the protein CASSVSPSGSFTTGEMFF.

As to this clonotype: A much larger clone differs from this one at a single base, so this may be a read error. The V gene is TRBV19, the J gene TRBJ1-1, with TRBD1 matching 10 bases. Germline V gene lookup returns CDR1 LNHDA and CDR2 SQIVND (reference sequence). CDR3 length: 15 amino acids. The CDR3 DNA sequence: TGTGCCAGTAGTTTATCCGGGACAGGGGCCACTGAAGCTTACTTT. This sequence encodes CASSLSGTGATEAYF.

This clonotype is judged medium-sized. V usage is TRBV5-6 and J usage is TRBJ1-1; TRBD1 matches at 7 bases. The ends lost 1 base at V and 1 base at J; junction bases unmatched: 4. Germline CDR1 is SGHDT and CDR2 is YYEEEE. This CDR3 spans 15 amino acids. The CDR3 nucleotides read TGTGCCAGCAGCTTGAGTTGGACAGGGAACACTGAAGCTTTCTTT. Amino acids: CASSLSWTGNTEAFF.